One sample yielded the 14 T cell receptor beta chains listed below, sequenced in a study of PD-1 blockade in classical Hodgkin lymphoma (dated by TCRdb to 2019 to 2021). The receptor library was made with the immunoSEQ multiplex PCR assay. The immuneACCESS repertoire file appears here via TCRdb, limited to in-frame rearrangements. These files lack a portion of the clones; in checked studies, under half of the deficit traces to unresolved V genes, and the cause of the others is not known. The sample records roughly 60,000 clones, around 90% of which are singletons. The top ten constitute 5.4% of the sample. The time point label here, explained by the study, means: cycle 2 day 1 (C2D1) of nivolumab. Every trial patient had relapsed following autologous stem cell transplantation, and prior brentuximab vedotin exposure was what differed among cohorts A, B and C. The starting material was peripheral blood mononuclear cells (PBMCs), obtained before the second cycle of nivolumab. These receptors all come from a human donor with classical Hodgkin lymphoma.

This sequence joins TRBV19 and TRBJ1-1; possibly TRBD1 for D (5 bases). There are 13 residues in the CDR3. The germline CDR1 and CDR2 sequences are LNHDA and SQIVND (reference sequence). V was shortened by 7 bases and J by 0 bases, with 9 bases between the two germline ends. For the CDR3, the DNA is TGTGCCAGTAAGGAGGGGATGAACACTGAAGCTTTCTTT. It translates to CASKEGMNTEAFF.

V gene TRBV7-2 combines with J gene TRBJ2-5; no reliable D call. V lost 5 bases and J 1 base, leaving 8 bases between the germline ends. CDR3 size: 13 residues. Germline CDR1 reads SGHTA; CDR2 reads FQGNSA. The CDR3 protein is CASSPAAQETQYF. CDR3 in DNA: TGTGCCAGCAGCCCCGCCGCCCAAGAGACCCAGTACTTC.

The chain links TRBV7-9 to TRBJ2-3; D assignment may be TRBD1 or TRBD2 (6 bases each). The CDR3 length is 14 residues. Germline CDR1 SEHNR, CDR2 FQNEAQ (reference sequence). The V gene lost 2 bases and the J gene lost 5 bases, with 11 bases spanning the gap. The DNA for the CDR3 is TGTGCCAGCAGCTTAACGGGGGCAATAGATACGCAGTATTTT. Translation: CASSLTGAIDTQYF.

The chain couples TRBV5-1 to TRBJ2-3; D is undetermined. Trimming removed 3 bases at V and 3 bases at J, with 11 bases between. The CDR3 runs to 14 residues. From germline, CDR1 is SGHRS and CDR2 YFSETQ. Written as DNA, the CDR3 is TGCGCCAGCAGCTCGACGACACCAACAGATACGCAGTATTTT. Translating it yields CASSSTTPTDTQYF.

This chain joins TRBV2 and TRBJ1-1, with D maybe TRBD1 (5 bases). CDR1 is SNHLY, CDR2 FYNNEI, per germline. The CDR3 runs to 14 residues. Trimming stripped 6 bases from V and 2 bases from J, with 13 bases between. CDR3: CASSGDPLNTEAFF. The DNA for the CDR3 is TGTGCCAGCAGCGGGGACCCTCTCAACACTGAAGCTTTCTTT.

The chain couples TRBV6-5 to TRBJ2-1; 7 bases match TRBD1. Trimming at V came to 3 bases and at J to 0 bases, leaving 5 bases not matched to a gene. CDR3 length: 16 amino acids. Germline assignment: CDR1 MNHEY and CDR2 SVGAGI. The CDR3 sequence: CASSYGGQSSYNEQFF. DNA of the CDR3: TGTGCCAGCAGTTATGGGGGACAGAGCTCCTACAATGAGCAGTTCTTC.

This chain connects TRBV30 to TRBJ2-2; no reliable D call. The CDR3 runs to 11 residues. The germline CDR1 and CDR2 sequences are GTSNPN and SVGIG (reference sequence). Trimming took off 3 bases at V and 6 bases at J, with 5 bases between the two ends. CDR3 nucleotides: TGTGCCTGGAGAGACTCCGGGGAGCTGTTTTTT. Protein product: CAWRDSGELFF.

V usage is TRBV5-1 and J usage is TRBJ2-5; D may be TRBD1 (6 bases). Per the germline V gene, CDR1 is SGHRS and CDR2 is YFSETQ. V lost 4 bases and J lost 1, with 11 bases in between. This CDR3 region has 14 residues. The CDR3 nucleotides are TGCGCCAGCAGCCCAGGACAGCTCCAAGAGACCCAGTACTTC. This gives the protein CASSPGQLQETQYF. Complete variable domain (other parts from reference TRBV5-1 and TRBJ2-5): KAGVTQTPRYLIKTRGQQVTLSCSPISGHRSVSWYQQTPGQGLQFLFEYFSETQRNKGNFPGRFSGRQFSNSRSEMNVSTLELGDSALYLCASSPGQLQETQYFGPGTRLLVL.

Written as DNA, the CDR3 is TGTGCCAGCAGTGCGGGACAGGGAGTAAATTCACCCCTCCACTTT. Residues: CASSAGQGVNSPLHF. This chain uses TRBV6-5 with TRBJ1-6; 9 positions match TRBD1. The germline V gene encodes CDR1 MNHEY and CDR2 SVGAGI. The CDR3 consists of 15 residues. V lost 5 bases to trimming and J lost 7 bases; unmatched junction nucleotides: 6.

The table lists this clone with a count of one. This chain links TRBV5-1 with TRBJ1-1; tentative D call: TRBD1 (5 bases). Between the trimmed V and J ends, which lost 4 bases and 1 base, there was a span of 11 bases. The CDR3 length is 14 residues. Germline V gene data show CDR1 as SGHRS and CDR2 as YFSETQ. In DNA, the CDR3 is TGCGCCAGCAGCCGAGACAGCGAGAACACTGAAGCTTTCTTT. Protein product: CASSRDSENTEAFF.

This chain uses TRBV2 with TRBJ2-1; D uncertain. The V and J ends lost 3 bases and 0 bases respectively, with 9 bases between them. The CDR3 runs 15 residues. CDR1 is SNHLY, CDR2 FYNNEI, per germline. CDR3 in amino acids: CASSDQASSYNEQFF. In nucleotides, the CDR3 is TGTGCCAGCAGTGATCAAGCGAGCTCCTACAATGAGCAGTTCTTC.

V and J are TRBV29-1 and TRBJ2-1; the match to TRBD1 covers 8 bases. The CDR3 totals 13 residues. Losses at the gene ends were 7 bases for V and 3 bases for J; bases not matched to a gene: 5. Germline CDR1 is SQVTM and CDR2 is ANQGSEA. CDR3 residues: CSASGQGYNEQFF. The CDR3 DNA reads as TGCAGCGCCTCCGGACAGGGCTACAATGAGCAGTTCTTC.

The V gene is TRBV5-4, the J gene TRBJ1-2; the match to TRBD1 covers 7 bases. V was clipped by 0 bases and J by 3 bases; unmatched bases: 5. This CDR3 has 15 amino acids. Per germline, CDR1 SGHNT and CDR2 YYREEE (reference sequence). The chain's CDR3 is CASSLVGDSYYGYTF. CDR3 DNA sequence: TGTGCCAGCAGCTTGGTGGGGGACAGCTACTATGGCTACACCTTC.

The genes are TRBV4-1 and TRBJ1-1, with TRBD1 as a possible D gene (5 bases). CDR1 is MGHRA, CDR2 YSYEKL, per germline. Trimming shortened V by 3 bases and J by 0 bases, and 8 bases separated the two germline ends. This CDR3 is built from 14 residues. CDR3 sequence reads: CASSHGAMNTEAFF. CDR3 bases: TGCGCCAGCAGCCATGGGGCGATGAACACTGAAGCTTTCTTT.